The 25 T cell receptor beta chains listed next were all sequenced from one sample in a study of control samples from healthy donors and cancer patients. TCRdb keeps only in-frame clones here, not all; method: immunoSEQ multiplex PCR. This table has 75,000 to 95,000 clones, about four fifths appearing once. The source material was PBMCs. These TCRs come from a man between 65 and 85 years old with lung cancer.

The chain is built from TRBV13 and TRBJ2-7; D possibly corresponds to TRBD2 (5 bases). CDR1 is PRHDT, CDR2 FYEKMQ, per germline (reference sequence). This CDR3 contains 13 residues. Trimming left V 2 bases short and J 9 bases short, with 14 bases between. The CDR3 DNA reads TGTGCCAGCAGCTTACGTGAGGGCTTGGGGCAGTACTTC. This translates into CASSLREGLGQYF. The full variable domain, completed using reference TRBV13 and TRBJ2-7, is AAGVIQSPRHLIKEKRETATLKCYPIPRHDTVYWYQQGPGQDPQFLISFYEKMQSDKGSIPDRFSAQQFSDYHSELNMSSLELGDSALYFCASSLREGLGQYFGPGTRLTVT.

The V call is TRBV19, the J call TRBJ2-1; 8 nucleotides agree with TRBD1. Germline V CDR1 and CDR2: LNHDA, SQIVND (reference sequence). The ends lost 10 bases at V and 5 bases at J; junction bases unmatched: 7. The CDR3 is made up of 13 amino acids. The chain's CDR3 is CAKRQGRNNEQFF. The CDR3 DNA reads as TGTGCCAAAAGACAGGGGAGGAACAATGAGCAGTTCTTC.

V gene TRBV27 combines with J gene TRBJ2-3, with D hard to call. Germline CDR1 MNHEY, CDR2 SMNVEV (reference sequence). The CDR3 has 15 amino acids. Trimming removed 6 bases from V and 3 bases from J, with 16 bases in between. For the CDR3, the DNA is TGTGCCAGCAGGGTTCGACCTCTGCTTACAGATACGCAGTATTTT. Protein: CASRVRPLLTDTQYF.

The chain carries TRBV20-1 and TRBJ1-1; D not certain. Germline CDR1 and CDR2: DFQATT and SNEGSKA (reference sequence). The CDR3 sequence is 11 residues long. The CDR3 bases are TGCAACGCCGGGGTAAACACTGAAGCTTTCTTT. It is translated as CNAGVNTEAFF.

The chain recombines TRBV5-1 with TRBJ2-7, with D hard to call. Germline assignment: CDR1 SGHRS and CDR2 YFSETQ. CDR3 length equals 13 residues. The V end lost 3 bases, the J end lost 3 bases, and 10 bases lay between the germline ends. This CDR3 reads CASSSQSYYEQYF. In DNA, the CDR3 is TGCGCCAGCAGCTCTCAGTCCTACTACGAGCAGTACTTC.

The chain recombines TRBV13 with TRBJ2-2, with 8 bases fitting TRBD2. CDR1 and CDR2 (germline): PRHDT, FYEKMQ (reference sequence). V was pared by 3 bases and J by 4 bases, with 10 bases of the junction left unmatched. The CDR3 runs to 17 residues. This chain's CDR3 is CASSFKVGGGPTGELFF. The CDR3 region has the DNA TGTGCCAGCAGCTTTAAGGTTGGCGGGGGGCCCACCGGGGAGCTGTTTTTT.

The gene calls are TRBV19 and TRBJ1-5; 8 bases fit TRBD1. V lost 6 bases to trimming and J lost 3 bases; unmatched junction nucleotides: 10. This CDR3 spans 16 amino acids. CDR1 LNHDA and CDR2 SQIVND come from the germline V gene (reference sequence). The CDR3: CASRWGMDRANQPQHF. CDR3 DNA sequence: TGTGCCAGTAGATGGGGGATGGACAGGGCCAATCAGCCCCAGCATTTT.

The J gene is TRBJ1-5, the V gene TRBV30; D not resolved. V lost 5 bases, J lost 2 bases, and 7 bases lay in between. CDR1 and CDR2 (germline): GTSNPN, SVGIG (reference sequence). The CDR3 has 12 residues. The CDR3 loop reads CAWAPGNQPQHF. DNA for the CDR3: TGTGCCTGGGCCCCCGGCAATCAGCCCCAGCATTTT. The whole variable domain, remainder taken from reference TRBV30 and TRBJ1-5, is SQTIHQWPATLVQPVGSPLSLECTVEGTSNPNLYWYRQAAGRGLQLLFYSVGIGQISSEVPQNLSASRPQDRQFILSSKKLLLSDSGFYLCAWAPGNQPQHFGDGTRLSIL.

The rearrangement links TRBV7-2 to TRBJ1-2; no clear D. Germline V CDR1 and CDR2: SGHTA, FQGNSA. CDR3 length: 14 residues. Trimming shortened V by 5 bases and J by 10 bases, and 20 bases separated the two germline ends. CDR3: CASSPRSPTKIYTF. DNA for the CDR3: TGTGCCAGCAGCCCCCGTTCCCCCACCAAAATCTACACCTTC.

This chain uses TRBV18 with TRBJ2-7; D is possibly TRBD1 or TRBD2 (5 bases each). V lost 4 bases to trimming and J lost 0 bases, with 10 bases between them. The CDR3 consists of 14 residues. Germline-derived CDR1 and CDR2 are KGHSH and LQKENI. CDR3 residues: CASSLGRSSYEQYF. DNA for the CDR3: TGTGCCAGCTCACTGGGACGGAGCTCCTACGAGCAGTACTTC.

This clone was recorded a few times. The chain carries TRBV6-1 and TRBJ2-1, with TRBD2 identical over 8 bases. V lost 3 bases and J lost 0; bases outside the gene matches: 10. This CDR3 is 18 amino acids long. Per the germline V gene, CDR1 is MNHNS and CDR2 is SASEGT. The CDR3 sequence: CASSDSRGATRSYNEQFF. The CDR3 DNA is TGTGCCAGCAGTGATTCGCGGGGGGCCACCCGCTCCTACAATGAGCAGTTCTTC.

The DNA for the CDR3 is TGTGCCTGGAGCGGTGGGGTTAATGAAAAACTGTTTTTT. Protein product: CAWSGGVNEKLFF. The gene calls are TRBV30 and TRBJ1-4; D gene uncertain. Germline assignment: CDR1 GTSNPN and CDR2 SVGIG (reference sequence). Trimming removed 3 bases at V and 4 bases at J, with 9 bases between. CDR3 length: 13 residues.

The chain employs TRBV5-1 and TRBJ1-1; 8 bases match TRBD1. V trimming: 4 bases; J trimming: 1 base; junction bases outside the gene matches: 9. Germline V lookup: CDR1 SGHRS, CDR2 YFSETQ. This CDR3 has 16 amino acids. CDR3 loop: CASSVDGQGSNTEAFF. The DNA for the CDR3 is TGCGCCAGCAGCGTTGATGGACAGGGTTCGAACACTGAAGCTTTCTTT.

The V gene is TRBV6-5, the J gene TRBJ2-7; the D gene is possibly TRBD2 (6 bases). CDR1 and CDR2 from the germline V gene are MNHEY and SVGAGI. The CDR3 totals 13 residues. The V end lost 6 bases, the J end lost 7 bases, and 16 bases lay between the germline ends. DNA for the CDR3: TGTGCCAGCAGCCGCCTTGAGGGGAGGGAGCAGTACTTC. It specifies CASSRLEGREQYF.

The chain links TRBV19 to TRBJ1-5, with 9 bases that match TRBD1. The CDR3 consists of 16 residues. Germline assignment: CDR1 LNHDA and CDR2 SQIVND (reference sequence). The ends lost 2 bases at V and 1 base at J; junction bases unmatched: 3. CDR3 DNA: TGTGCCAGTAGTATACTACAGGGGGCAAGCAATCAGCCCCAGCATTTT. Translation: CASSILQGASNQPQHF.

This sequence joins TRBV12-3 or TRBV12-4 and TRBJ2-7; TRBD1 matches at 7 bases. Trimming at V came to 3 bases and at J to 7 bases, leaving 6 bases not matched to a gene. This CDR3 comprises 13 residues. CDR3 protein: CASSLTGRREQYF. The CDR3 DNA reads TGTGCCAGCAGTTTGACAGGGCGGAGGGAGCAGTACTTC.

The rearrangement links TRBV5-4 to TRBJ1-2; D is ambiguous. The CDR3 runs to 13 residues. V lost 2 bases, J lost 2 bases, and 7 bases lay in between. CDR1 is SGHNT and CDR2 is YYREEE in the germline V gene (reference sequence). The CDR3: CASSFTGNYGYTF. The CDR3 coding sequence is TGTGCCAGCAGCTTTACGGGCAACTATGGCTACACCTTC.

This clone has more than one count but fewer than ten. This chain joins TRBV29-1 and TRBJ2-3; 7 nucleotides line up with TRBD1. Germline V gene data show CDR1 as SQVTM and CDR2 as ANQGSEA. Trimming took 7 bases from V and 0 from J; bases not matched to a gene: 4. The CDR3 runs to 13 residues. CDR3 coding DNA: TGCAGCGCAGACAGGGAGAGCACAGATACGCAGTATTTT. It translates to CSADRESTDTQYF.

This clone showed up just a few times. The gene calls are TRBV6-2 or TRBV6-3 and TRBJ2-7, with D possibly called TRBD1 or TRBD2 (5 bases each). The CDR3 is 15 residues long. V was cut by 0 bases and J by 3 bases, with 12 bases left in between. CDR1 and CDR2 from the germline V gene are MNHEY and SVGEGT. The CDR3 spells CASSYSTGALYEQYF. CDR3 DNA: TGTGCCAGCAGTTACTCGACCGGGGCCCTCTACGAGCAGTACTTC.

There are a few counts of this clone. The chain joins TRBV2 to TRBJ1-2, with TRBD1 identical over 8 bases. CDR1 and CDR2 (germline): SNHLY, FYNNEI. The trim removed 2 bases at V and 5 bases at J, leaving 7 bases unmatched. The CDR3 has 15 residues. Written as DNA, the CDR3 is TGTGCCAGCAGTGAATACGACAGGGGTAGTTATGGCTACACCTTC. Its translation is CASSEYDRGSYGYTF.

The chain recombines TRBV28 with TRBJ1-2; the D gene is possibly TRBD1 (5 bases). This CDR3 spans 16 amino acids. Germline CDR1 reads MDHEN; CDR2 reads SYDVKM. The ends were cut back, 3 bases at V and 8 bases at J, with 22 bases in the middle. As DNA, the CDR3 is TGTGCCAGCAGTTTGGGGGGGGAGGTGAGAAAGAACGGCTACACCTTC. Residues: CASSLGGEVRKNGYTF.

This clone was seen only once. V is TRBV4-1 and J is TRBJ2-7; possible D gene TRBD1, 6 bases. The CDR3 contains 16 residues. Trimming took off 1 base at V and 1 base at J, with 14 bases between the two ends. In germline, CDR1 is MGHRA, CDR2 YSYEKL. This CDR3 is CASSQGFGTTSYEQYF. DNA for the CDR3: TGCGCCAGCAGCCAAGGCTTCGGGACAACTTCCTACGAGCAGTACTTC.

CDR3 amino acids: CASSLMGDEGYTF. The CDR3 bases are TGTGCCAGCAGCTTAATGGGGGACGAAGGCTACACCTTC. This rearrangement joins TRBV7-9 to TRBJ1-2; perhaps TRBD1 as D (5 bases). This CDR3 comprises 13 residues. Trimming left V 2 bases short and J 8 bases short, with 12 bases between. Germline V CDR1 and CDR2: SEHNR, FQNEAQ (reference sequence).

The V call is TRBV29-1, the J call TRBJ2-2, with 8 positions matching TRBD1. Per germline, CDR1 SQVTM and CDR2 ANQGSEA. V shed 5 bases and J 1 base; nucleotides not matched to a gene: 3. This CDR3 spans 14 amino acids. The CDR3 DNA follows: TGCAGCGTTTGGACAGGGATGAACACCGGGGAGCTGTTTTTT. The encoded protein is CSVWTGMNTGELFF.

The genes are TRBV20-1 and TRBJ1-1, with D possibly TRBD1 on 5 matching bases. The germline gives CDR1 DFQATT, CDR2 SNEGSKA (reference sequence). Trimming removed 3 bases from V and 0 bases from J, with 11 bases in between. There are 14 residues in the CDR3. CDR3 DNA sequence: TGCAGTGCTAGTCCGGGACCGGTGAACACTGAAGCTTTCTTT. Translated, it gives CSASPGPVNTEAFF.